This T cell receptor (beta chain) was recovered during a study of blood T cell repertoires in COVID-19. TCRdb's table, derived via immunoSEQ multiplex PCR, lists solely in-frame clones and lacks some. The sample carries about 370,000 clones, 89% recorded once. This clonotype was sampled from a woman younger than 45 with COVID-19, enrolled during active disease. Material for sequencing was peripheral blood.

CDR3: CAISELMPGQGNTGELFF. DNA for the CDR3: TGTGCCATCAGTGAGCTTATGCCGGGACAGGGCAACACCGGGGAGCTGTTTTTT. The chain is built from TRBV10-3 and TRBJ2-2; 9 bases match TRBD1. Trimming cost V 2 bases and J 2 bases; bases outside gene matches: 9. Germline CDR1 and CDR2: ENHRY and SYGVKD. The CDR3 extends over 18 amino acids.